Only one count was recorded for the clone carrying this T cell receptor beta chain. The protocol was immunoSEQ multiplex PCR, while the TCRdb copy is restricted to in-frame clones and leaves out a portion. The sample has some 130,000 clones, more than 85% seen once. The record originates from a study of control samples from healthy donors and cancer patients. Germline values: CDR1 KGHSH, CDR2 LQKENI. V was trimmed by 2 bases and J by 1 base, leaving 14 bases between them. The CDR3 contains 16 residues. This TCR came from a woman aged 25 to 45 in good health. The sample was blood. The chain links TRBV18 to TRBJ1-1, with D perhaps TRBD1 (6 bases). The CDR3 coding sequence is TGTGCCAGCTCACCAATCTGGGGGCGGGGGAACACTGAAGCTTTCTTT. Protein sequence: CASSPIWGRGNTEAFF.